A single sample gave rise to the 24 T cell receptor beta chains below, sequenced in a study of PD-L1 blockade in urothelial cancer (dated by TCRdb to about 2017). The method was the immunoSEQ multiplex PCR assay. In TCRdb, the immuneACCESS table is reduced to in-frame sequences with V and J assigned. These tables do not hold every clone; where another copy was compared, an unresolved V gene accounts for under half, and the others remain unexplained. The sample profile shows some 84,000 clones; more than 75% of them were found once. More than 8% of the sample comes from the top ten. The sequencing here drew on PBMCs, taken around atezolizumab (anti-PD-L1) treatment. Receptors were obtained from a man between 65 and 85 years old with urothelial cancer.

This chain joins TRBV6-5 and TRBJ2-2, with 7 bases lining up with TRBD1. The trim removed 5 bases at V and 6 bases at J, leaving 6 bases unmatched. This CDR3 has 14 residues. Per germline, CDR1 MNHEY and CDR2 SVGAGI. The CDR3, as DNA: TGTGCCAGCAGTGCACCGGGACAGCCCGGGGAGCTGTTTTTT. It translates to CASSAPGQPGELFF.

This chain joins TRBV7-9 and TRBJ2-7; D is uncertain. Germline V lookup: CDR1 SEHNR, CDR2 FQNEAQ (reference sequence). The CDR3 runs 12 residues. V lost 2 bases and J lost 1, with 3 bases in between. Written as DNA, the CDR3 is TGTGCCAGCAGCTTATCATCCTACGAGCAGTACTTC. Translating it yields CASSLSSYEQYF.

The rearrangement uses TRBV11-2 and TRBJ2-5; 7 bases map to TRBD1. CDR1 and CDR2 (germline): SGHAT, FQNNGV. The junction had 4 bases not matched to a gene; V was cut back by 5 bases and J by 1 base. The length of the CDR3 is 14 residues. The CDR3 loop reads CASSPRTGQETQYF. CDR3 coding DNA: TGTGCCAGCAGCCCTAGGACAGGCCAAGAGACCCAGTACTTC.

This chain links TRBV5-1 with TRBJ2-1, with TRBD2 matching 8 bases. Germline V gene data show CDR1 as SGHRS and CDR2 as YFSETQ. V was clipped by 0 bases and J by 6 bases; unmatched bases: 5. This CDR3 is built from 15 residues. CDR3 DNA sequence: TGCGCCAGCAGCTTGGCGCGGGAGGTGGGCAATGAGCAGTTCTTC. This encodes CASSLAREVGNEQFF.

This clone was observed a handful of times. The V call is TRBV19, the J call TRBJ2-1; 10 bases are a match to TRBD2. Looked up from germline, CDR1 is LNHDA and CDR2 is SQIVND (reference sequence). Germline trimming cut 7 bases from V and 7 bases from J; bases unmatched to any gene: 10. CDR3 length: 15 amino acids. CDR3: CASTLGGTSVNEQFF. CDR3 bases: TGTGCCAGTACCCTAGGGGGGACTAGCGTAAATGAGCAGTTCTTC.

The V and J genes are TRBV5-1 and TRBJ2-1, with 10 bases identical to TRBD2. Looked up from germline, CDR1 is SGHRS and CDR2 is YFSETQ. Trimming took 1 base from V and 10 from J; bases not matched to a gene: 8. The CDR3 has 15 residues. In DNA, the CDR3 is TGCGCCAGCAGCTTGAGCGGGGGGGCACTCAACGAGCAGTTCTTC. Translated: CASSLSGGALNEQFF.

This clone is judged medium-sized. J is TRBJ2-7 and V is TRBV9; a possible D gene is TRBD1 (6 bases). This CDR3 comprises 14 residues. From germline, CDR1 is SGDLS and CDR2 YYNGEE. V gave up 6 bases and J gave up 3 bases, with 16 bases separating them. CDR3 nucleotides: TGTGCCAGCACCCCCTCTTCGGGACACTACGAGCAGTACTTC. Translation: CASTPSSGHYEQYF. The complete variable domain, with remaining parts taken from reference TRBV9 and TRBJ2-7, reads DSGVTQTPKHLITATGQRVTLRCSPRSGDLSVYWYQQSLDQGLQFLIQYYNGEERAKGNILERFSAQQFPDLHSELNLSSLELGDSALYFCASTPSSGHYEQYFGPGTRLTVT.

The V gene is TRBV5-5, the J gene TRBJ1-4; D call uncertain. Germline V lookup: CDR1 SGHKS, CDR2 YYEKEE (reference sequence). CDR3 size: 14 residues. V gave up 0 bases and J gave up 5 bases, with 8 bases separating them. The CDR3 protein is CASSLGAQNEKLFF. Here the CDR3 DNA reads TGTGCCAGCAGCTTGGGAGCACAGAATGAAAAACTGTTTTTT.

The chain has TRBV7-2 and TRBJ1-2, with D perhaps TRBD1 (6 bases). The CDR3 loop spans 14 amino acids. Trimming cost V 2 bases and J 1 base, with 8 bases left between them. Germline V gene data show CDR1 as SGHTA and CDR2 as FQGNSA. The CDR3 sequence: CASSLTGSNYGYTF. In DNA, the CDR3 is TGTGCCAGCAGCTTAACAGGGAGTAACTATGGCTACACCTTC.

The chain is built from TRBV6-1 and TRBJ2-5; the D is unclear. The CDR3 extends over 15 amino acids. V was pared by 0 bases and J by 3 bases, with 11 bases between. CDR1 and CDR2 from the germline V gene are MNHNS and SASEGT. CDR3 residues: CASSEALEQEETQYF. The DNA for the CDR3 is TGTGCCAGCAGTGAAGCGCTTGAGCAGGAAGAGACCCAGTACTTC.

This clone has more than one count but fewer than ten. V and J are TRBV11-2 and TRBJ2-3; TRBD2 matches 10 bases. V shed 5 bases, J shed 4 bases, and the junction held 9 bases outside the gene matches. The germline V gene has CDR1 SGHAT and CDR2 FQNNGV. This CDR3 is 16 amino acids long. CDR3 in amino acids: CASSRAGLAGADTQYF. The CDR3 DNA sequence: TGTGCCAGCAGCCGAGCAGGGCTAGCGGGAGCAGATACGCAGTATTTT.

With respect to this clone: At one of its ends the junction is not consistent with the germline gene, which may arise from a read error. As DNA, the CDR3 is TGTGCCATCAGTGAGTCCGAGGGTCACCCGGGCTTC. Translated: CAISESEGHPGF. V gene TRBV10-3 combines with J gene TRBJ1-2; no firm D call. CDR1 is ENHRY, CDR2 SYGVKD, per germline. The CDR3 runs to 12 residues.

The V and J genes are TRBV29-1 and TRBJ2-5; 11 nucleotides align to TRBD2. The CDR3 loop spans 14 amino acids. The germline V gene encodes CDR1 SQVTM and CDR2 ANQGSEA. J was trimmed by 1 base and V by 4 bases; bases with no gene match: 2. CDR3 residues: CSVATSGVQETQYF. The CDR3 coding sequence is TGCAGCGTTGCGACTAGCGGGGTCCAAGAGACCCAGTACTTC.

This rearrangement joins TRBV15 to TRBJ1-6; D gene uncertain. The CDR3 is 13 residues long. In germline, CDR1 is LNHNV, CDR2 YYDKDF (reference sequence). Deletions cut 0 bases from V and 7 bases from J, with 4 bases between. CDR3 nucleotide sequence: TGTGCCACCAGCAGAGAACGGAATTCACCCCTCCACTTT. Translated, it gives CATSRERNSPLHF.

V usage is TRBV10-3 and J usage is TRBJ1-6; D may be TRBD1 (6 bases). Per the germline V gene, CDR1 is ENHRY and CDR2 is SYGVKD. V shed 5 bases and J shed 8 bases, with 16 bases lying between them. The CDR3 runs to 15 residues. The CDR3 region has the DNA TGTGCCATCAGTTCCCCGGAACAGGGTGATTCACCCCTCCACTTT. This sequence encodes CAISSPEQGDSPLHF.

This chain joins TRBV29-1 and TRBJ1-1; possible D gene TRBD1, 6 bases. With 4 bases removed from V and 0 bases from J, the gap between germline ends came to 9 bases. This CDR3 comprises 13 residues. CDR1 and CDR2 from the germline V gene are SQVTM and ANQGSEA. The DNA for the CDR3 is TGCAGCGTTGGTAGGGGGATGAACACTGAAGCTTTCTTT. It codes for CSVGRGMNTEAFF.

V usage is TRBV7-2 and J usage is TRBJ1-6; the match to TRBD1 covers 10 bases. The germline V gene encodes CDR1 SGHTA and CDR2 FQGNSA. The CDR3 sequence is 15 residues long. J was trimmed by 7 bases and V by 4 bases; bases with no gene match: 4. Here the CDR3 DNA reads TGTGCCAGCAGCTCCCAGACAGGGGGCAATTCACCCCTCCACTTT. Encoded protein: CASSSQTGGNSPLHF.

About this clone itself: A junction end diverges from the germline sequence, so it may reflect a read error. DNA for the CDR3: TGCGCCAGCAGCCAAAAGCGGGGACTAGCTCCTCAATTT. It codes for CASSQKRGLAPQF. This chain connects TRBV4-1 to TRBJ2-3; 9 bases match TRBD2. Germline V CDR1 and CDR2: MGHRA, YSYEKL. The CDR3 contains 13 residues.

The rearrangement joins TRBV11-2 to TRBJ1-2; TRBD1 agrees at 7 bases. The CDR3 has 14 amino acids. The junction had 1 base not matched to a gene; V was cut back by 0 bases and J by 3 bases. Germline V gives CDR1 SGHAT, CDR2 FQNNGV. CDR3 nucleotide sequence: TGTGCCAGCAGCTTAGACAGGGGGGACTATGGCTACACCTTC. This gives the protein CASSLDRGDYGYTF.

This clone showed up just once. V is TRBV29-1 and J is TRBJ1-3, with D perhaps matching TRBD1 (6 bases). The CDR3 is 14 amino acids. Germline V gene sequence: CDR1 SQVTM, CDR2 ANQGSEA. V was pared by 1 base and J by 3 bases, with 10 bases between. CDR3 sequence: CSVEVSGVGNTIYF. In nucleotides, the CDR3 is TGCAGCGTTGAAGTTTCAGGGGTTGGAAACACCATATATTTT.

This chain joins TRBV6-5 and TRBJ1-6; D perhaps matches TRBD1 (6 bases). There are 13 residues in the CDR3. In germline, CDR1 is MNHEY, CDR2 SVGAGI. V lost 10 bases, J lost 10 bases, and 17 bases lay in between. Here the CDR3 reads CATTRGYRSPLHF. The CDR3 nucleotides are TGTGCCACCACGAGGGGGTACAGATCACCCCTCCACTTT.

This clone appeared many times. V is TRBV5-4 and J is TRBJ1-1; weak D call: TRBD1 (6 bases). Germline V lookup: CDR1 SGHNT, CDR2 YYREEE (reference sequence). The CDR3 runs 15 residues. V was trimmed by 6 bases and J by 3 bases, leaving 18 bases between them. The CDR3 is CASKRSTGWDTEAFF. CDR3 coding DNA: TGTGCCAGCAAAAGAAGTACAGGGTGGGACACTGAAGCTTTCTTT.

The genes are TRBV16 and TRBJ2-3; perhaps TRBD1 as D (6 bases). Trimming stripped 3 bases from V and 4 bases from J, with 14 bases between. Germline V CDR1 and CDR2: KGHSY, FQNENV. This CDR3 comprises 15 residues. The CDR3 nucleotides are TGTGCCAGCAGCCATTCAGGGGTAGGCGCAGATACGCAGTATTTT. Protein product: CASSHSGVGADTQYF. Combining the CDR3 with reference TRBV16 and TRBJ2-3 gives the whole variable domain GEEVAQTPKHLVRGEGQKAKLYCAPIKGHSYVFWYQQVLKNEFKFLISFQNENVFDETGMPKERFSAKCLPNSPCSLEIQATKLEDSAVYFCASSHSGVGADTQYFGPGTRLTVL.

The chain carries TRBV4-3 and TRBJ2-1; D might be TRBD2 (6 bases). With 1 base removed from V and 0 bases from J, the gap between germline ends came to 10 bases. Germline CDR1 LGHNA, CDR2 YSLEER. The CDR3 totals 16 residues. CDR3 bases: TGCGCCAGCAGCCAAGGCACGGGAGACTCCTACAATGAGCAGTTCTTC. It translates to CASSQGTGDSYNEQFF.